This T cell receptor (beta chain) was profiled in a study of blood T cell repertoires in COVID-19. Turning to the study itself: COVID-19 samples collected from the United States, Italy and Spain covered acute and convalescent phases. The cDNA or gDNA used as material had been derived from T cells, B-cell-depleted T cells, or PBMCs.

Seattle's enrolled individuals joined amid active infection and were then monitored longitudinally. Authors' analysis steps: Researchers report that nucleated cell counts were estimated from reference gene primer amplification. Produced via immunoSEQ multiplex PCR; TCRdb's table is partial and in-frame only. That table furnishes V, J and clone size, whereas the DNA furnished D and trimming. This sample has around 170,000 clones, with around 90% found just once. The ends were cut back, 2 bases at V and 0 bases at J, with 15 bases in the middle. CDR3 length: 17 residues. Germline V CDR1 and CDR2: MNHNS, SASEGT.

The clonotype comes from a man between 60 and 70 years old with COVID-19, enrolled during active disease. The specimen sequenced was peripheral blood. The chain is built from TRBV6-1 and TRBJ2-3; no definite D call. CDR3: CASSERIHPRSTDTQYF. The CDR3 DNA reads as TGTGCCAGCAGTGAACGAATCCACCCACGGAGCACAGATACGCAGTATTTT.